A single sample gave rise to the 19 T cell receptor beta chains below, sequenced in a study of OX40 agonist ivuxolimab in advanced cancers. Clones were sequenced by immunoSEQ multiplex PCR, and TCRdb holds only the in-frame ones, with some missing. Altogether 35,000 to 45,000 clones are present, around 87% being singletons, with the ten largest covering approximately 4.6%. This material consisted of CD4+ or CD8+ T cells sorted from blood, taken in a trial of the OX40 agonist ivuxolimab. Receptors were obtained from an adult with an advanced solid tumor such as melanoma, head and neck, liver or kidney cancer.

The genes are TRBV19 and TRBJ2-7; a possible D gene is TRBD2 (5 bases). The CDR3 sequence is 17 residues long. Trimming cost V 3 bases and J 0 bases, with 18 bases left between them. Germline-derived CDR1 and CDR2 are LNHDA and SQIVND (reference sequence). The CDR3 nucleotides read TGTGCCAGTAGTATCTGGACCGGCGGGTCCGGCTCCTACGAGCAGTACTTC. It specifies CASSIWTGGSGSYEQYF.

This clone occurred once. This chain connects TRBV14 to TRBJ2-5; D uncertain. This CDR3 is 13 amino acids long. V was trimmed by 0 bases and J by 5 bases, leaving 7 bases between them. The germline CDR1 and CDR2 sequences are SGHDN and FVKESK. The CDR3 region has the DNA TGTGCCAGCAGCCAAGATCTATGGGAGACCCAGTACTTC. It codes for CASSQDLWETQYF.

The rearrangement joins TRBV4-1 to TRBJ1-2; D call uncertain. The CDR3 sequence is 18 residues long. In germline, CDR1 is MGHRA, CDR2 YSYEKL. V was shortened by 0 bases and J by 2 bases, with 19 bases between the two germline ends. The chain's CDR3 is CASSQDRDILGGNYGYTF. The CDR3 DNA reads TGCGCCAGCAGCCAAGATAGGGATATTCTCGGAGGAAACTATGGCTACACCTTC.

The rearrangement uses TRBV7-2 and TRBJ2-5, with no clear D. Trimming left V 5 bases short and J 5 bases short, with 12 bases between. Germline V gene data show CDR1 as SGHTA and CDR2 as FQGNSA. CDR3 length: 13 residues. CDR3 coding DNA: TGTGCCAGCAGCGTTTCGCCTACGGAGACCCAGTACTTC. Its translation: CASSVSPTETQYF. The entire variable domain, with the rest obtained from reference TRBV7-2 and TRBJ2-5, is as follows: GAGVSQSPSNKVTEKGKDVELRCDPISGHTALYWYRQSLGQGLEFLIYFQGNSAPDKSGLPSDRFSAERTGGSVSTLTIQRTQQEDSAVYLCASSVSPTETQYFGPGTRLLVL.

The chain joins TRBV4-2 to TRBJ2-6, with 8 bases matching TRBD1. With V trimmed by 0 bases and J by 0 bases, 19 bases remained unmatched. The CDR3 spans 23 residues. CDR1 and CDR2 (germline): LGHNA, YNFKEQ. The CDR3 sequence is CASSQDRVIGQGLLTSGANVLTF. As DNA, the CDR3 is TGTGCCAGCAGCCAAGATCGGGTGATTGGACAGGGCCTACTAACCTCTGGGGCCAACGTCCTGACTTTC.

The genes are TRBV7-2 and TRBJ1-2; the match to TRBD1 covers 10 bases. V lost 2 bases to trimming and J lost 2 bases; unmatched junction nucleotides: 5. CDR1 and CDR2 (germline): SGHTA, FQGNSA. This CDR3 contains 16 residues. The CDR3 is CASSLQTGGMNYGYTF. The CDR3 region has the DNA TGTGCCAGCAGCTTACAGACAGGGGGCATGAACTATGGCTACACCTTC.

The CDR3 loop reads CASSQVLLQLKNEKLFF. The CDR3 DNA follows: TGCGCCAGCAGCCAAGTTTTGCTACAGTTGAAGAATGAAAAACTGTTTTTT. This chain joins TRBV4-1 and TRBJ1-4; D remains unclear. The CDR3 totals 17 residues. Germline values: CDR1 MGHRA, CDR2 YSYEKL. V lost 1 base to trimming and J lost 5 bases, with 17 bases between them.

The CDR3 sequence: CASSLAPGMNTEAFF. CDR3 sequence (DNA): TGCGCCAGCAGCTTGGCTCCAGGGATGAACACTGAAGCTTTCTTT. The J gene is TRBJ1-1, the V gene TRBV5-1; perhaps TRBD1 as D (5 bases). Germline V gives CDR1 SGHRS, CDR2 YFSETQ. The CDR3 is 15 amino acids. Trimming pared 0 bases from V and 0 bases from J, leaving 9 bases between.

The chain uses TRBV6-6 and TRBJ1-4; D might be TRBD1 (6 bases). This CDR3 region has 15 residues. Germline CDR1 MNHNY, CDR2 SVGAGI (reference sequence). V lost 10 bases and J 0 bases, leaving 15 bases between the germline ends. The CDR3 region is CATTDSSSTNEKLFF. The DNA for the CDR3 is TGTGCCACCACGGACAGTTCTTCAACTAATGAAAAACTGTTTTTT.

The J gene is TRBJ1-3, the V gene TRBV6-1, with TRBD1 as a possible D gene (5 bases). The CDR3 has 18 amino acids. Germline-derived CDR1 and CDR2 are MNHNS and SASEGT. The germline V and J ends were trimmed by 4 bases and 3 bases, with 22 bases remaining between them. The chain's CDR3 is CASSGAYQGRSGGNTIYF. The CDR3 nucleotides are TGTGCCAGCAGTGGAGCATATCAGGGACGGTCTGGTGGAAACACCATATATTTT.

The rearrangement links TRBV6-5 to TRBJ2-2; D gene ambiguous. The germline CDR1 and CDR2 sequences are MNHEY and SVGAGI. The CDR3 consists of 16 residues. Trimming left V 0 bases short and J 0 bases short, with 8 bases between. The CDR3 protein is CASSYSPGTNTGELFF. The CDR3 DNA reads TGTGCCAGCAGTTACTCCCCAGGAACGAACACCGGGGAGCTGTTTTTT.

This chain links TRBV9 with TRBJ2-1; the D gene is possibly TRBD2 (6 bases). Germline V CDR1 and CDR2: SGDLS, YYNGEE. The CDR3 is 15 amino acids. Deletions cut 4 bases from V and 0 bases from J, with 11 bases between. The CDR3 loop is CASSLSGSSYNEQFF. Here the CDR3 DNA reads TGTGCCAGCAGCCTTAGCGGCAGCTCCTACAATGAGCAGTTCTTC.

This chain joins TRBV6-5 and TRBJ2-7; D is possibly TRBD1 (6 bases). Trimming removed 6 bases from V and 0 bases from J, with 15 bases in between. There are 15 residues in the CDR3. Germline assignment: CDR1 MNHEY and CDR2 SVGAGI. The CDR3 is CASRKQGESSYEQYF. CDR3 nucleotide sequence: TGTGCCAGCAGGAAACAGGGCGAGAGCTCCTACGAGCAGTACTTC.

The chain combines TRBV9 with TRBJ2-1; 7 bases fit TRBD2. The CDR3 loop spans 14 amino acids. V dropped 6 bases and J dropped 2; count of bases not matched to a gene: 5. The germline gives CDR1 SGDLS, CDR2 YYNGEE. CDR3 nucleotide sequence: TGTGCCAGCACAAGAGGGAGGGCCTACAATGAGCAGTTCTTC. It yields the protein CASTRGRAYNEQFF.

The chain uses TRBV9 and TRBJ2-3; 9 bases line up with TRBD2. The germline gives CDR1 SGDLS, CDR2 YYNGEE. J lost 4 bases, V lost 0 bases, and 6 bases had no gene match. The CDR3 runs 16 residues. The CDR3 nucleotides are TGTGCCAGCAGCGTAGAGGGTAGCGGGAGCCCAGATACGCAGTATTTT. Translating it yields CASSVEGSGSPDTQYF.

The chain has TRBV7-2 and TRBJ1-3; D unclear. This CDR3 comprises 14 residues. Trimming pared 2 bases from V and 2 bases from J, leaving 7 bases between. Germline CDR1 and CDR2: SGHTA and FQGNSA. CDR3 in amino acids: CASSLTAAGNTIYF. CDR3 bases: TGTGCCAGCAGCTTAACAGCAGCTGGAAACACCATATATTTT.

CDR3 sequence reads: CASSSSSGGYNEQFF. For the CDR3, the DNA is TGTGCCAGTAGTAGCTCTAGCGGGGGTTACAATGAGCAGTTCTTC. The chain links TRBV19 to TRBJ2-1; 10 nucleotides agree with TRBD2. The germline V gene has CDR1 LNHDA and CDR2 SQIVND (reference sequence). The CDR3 sequence is 15 residues long. The V gene end was trimmed by 4 bases and the J gene end by 4 bases; junction bases not matched to a gene: 4. Looking up the rest from reference TRBV19 and TRBJ2-1 gives the full variable domain: DGGITQSPKYLFRKEGQNVTLSCEQNLNHDAMYWYRQDPGQGLRLIYYSQIVNDFQKGDIAEGYSVSREKKESFPLTVTSAQKNPTAFYLCASSSSSGGYNEQFFGPGTRLTVL.

The J gene is TRBJ2-7, the V gene TRBV4-3; D is possibly TRBD1 (5 bases). This CDR3 is built from 16 residues. Looked up from germline, CDR1 is LGHNA and CDR2 is YSLEER. V lost 6 bases, J lost 0 bases, and 18 bases lay in between. The CDR3 region is CASRETDSDSSYEQYF. In DNA, the CDR3 is TGCGCCAGCAGGGAGACCGACAGCGATTCCTCCTACGAGCAGTACTTC.

CDR3: CSAREGGYTF. In nucleotides, the CDR3 is TGCAGTGCTAGAGAGGGGGGCTACACCTTC. This chain joins TRBV20-1 and TRBJ1-2; no clear D. Germline loops: CDR1 DFQATT, CDR2 SNEGSKA (reference sequence). The CDR3 is made up of 10 amino acids. V shed 0 bases and J shed 8 bases, with 4 bases lying between them.